This T cell receptor (beta chain) stems from a study of T cells after yellow fever vaccination. Points from the study as a whole: Subsequent to the booster, the majority of primary-vaccination clones reappeared (around 96% CD4, 88% CD8). CD4 and CD8 compartments shared a small share of clonotypes. The secondary response showed a weaker magnitude and a faster peak, day 5 versus 15.

The 5'RACE template-switching step produced TCR cDNA and added a universal primer site and UMIs. MiXCR, run by TCRdb on the 5' RACE reads, gives a single entry per CDR3 protein. This table has about 400,000 distinct CDR3 sequences, 6.2% appearing once. Points on this clonotype: The antigen is undetermined.

There are 11 residues in the CDR3. From germline, CDR1 is MDHEN and CDR2 SYDVKM. Trimming shortened V by 6 bases and J by 7 bases, and 9 bases separated the two germline ends. The chain combines TRBV28 with TRBJ1-2; the D is unclear. This receptor was taken from a young man who received the YFV17D yellow fever vaccine. The starting material was PBMCs, obtained 5 days after the yellow fever booster vaccination. The CDR3 DNA reads TGTGCCAGCAGGCAGGACTCTGGCTACACCTTC. The encoded protein is CASRQDSGYTF.